This entry lists 11 T cell receptor beta chains sequenced from one sample in a study of sequential checkpoint blockade in melanoma. Repertoires were generated with immunoSEQ multiplex PCR, while TCRdb's copy carries only in-frame clones and drops some. Of 35,000 to 40,000 clones listed, roughly 84% are singletons. Treatment: randomized to nivolumab then ipilimumab (arm A) or the reverse (arm B). This material consisted of CD8+ T cells sorted from blood (inferred from file names), taken from a patient given nivolumab and ipilimumab in sequence. Receptor source: a human donor with melanoma.

V and J are TRBV27 and TRBJ2-7, with TRBD2 matching over 10 bases. The CDR3 has 14 amino acids. CDR1 and CDR2 (germline): MNHEY, SMNVEV (reference sequence). V was clipped by 3 bases and J by 4 bases; unmatched bases: 3. The CDR3 DNA sequence: TGTGCCAGCAGTTTTCTAGCGGGAGTTTACGAGCAGTACTTC. This encodes CASSFLAGVYEQYF.

This chain links TRBV7-7 with TRBJ1-4; 8 positions match TRBD1. Per germline, CDR1 SSHAT and CDR2 FNYEAQ (reference sequence). The CDR3 runs to 15 residues. This chain's CDR3 is CASAPTGATNEKLFF. The CDR3 DNA follows: TGTGCTAGCGCCCCGACAGGGGCAACTAATGAAAAACTGTTTTTT.

The gene calls are TRBV27 and TRBJ2-1, with D tentatively TRBD2 (5 bases). Germline assignment: CDR1 MNHEY and CDR2 SMNVEV (reference sequence). The CDR3 extends over 13 amino acids. V lost 6 bases to trimming and J lost 3 bases, with 9 bases between them. DNA for the CDR3: TGTGCCAGCAGCCCTACTAGCTACAATGAGCAGTTCTTC. Amino acids: CASSPTSYNEQFF.

This clone was counted once. This rearrangement joins TRBV5-6 to TRBJ2-7, with 9 bases lining up with TRBD1. The CDR3 extends over 13 amino acids. The germline V gene has CDR1 SGHDT and CDR2 YYEEEE. The V gene end was trimmed by 0 bases and the J gene end by 6 bases; junction bases not matched to a gene: 1. The CDR3 here is CASSLGQGVEQYF. The CDR3 DNA reads TGTGCCAGCAGCTTGGGACAGGGGGTCGAGCAGTACTTC. The full variable domain, in which reference TRBV5-6 and TRBJ2-7 provide the parts outside the CDR3, is DAGVTQSPTHLIKTRGQQVTLRCSPKSGHDTVSWYQQALGQGPQFIFQYYEEEERQRGNFPDRFSGHQFPNYSSELNVNALLLGDSALYLCASSLGQGVEQYFGPGTRLTVT.

The chain uses TRBV29-1 and TRBJ2-3; maybe TRBD2 (6 bases). Germline V gene lookup returns CDR1 SQVTM and CDR2 ANQGSEA. The germline V and J ends were trimmed by 0 bases and 4 bases, with 17 bases remaining between them. The CDR3 is made up of 16 amino acids. The CDR3, as DNA: TGCAGCGTTGAAGATTGGCGACAGCCGGGGGCAGATACGCAGTATTTT. This encodes CSVEDWRQPGADTQYF.

The chain carries TRBV5-1 and TRBJ2-1, with 9 bases lining up with TRBD1. Germline V gene lookup returns CDR1 SGHRS and CDR2 YFSETQ. This CDR3 spans 15 amino acids. V shed 5 bases, J shed 10 bases, and the junction held 13 bases outside the gene matches. The DNA for the CDR3 is TGCGCCAGCAGACGGACAGGGGAGCTCGAATGGGAGCAGTTCTTC. It encodes CASRRTGELEWEQFF.

The V and J genes are TRBV10-3 and TRBJ2-7; 11 bases fit TRBD2. CDR1 is ENHRY, CDR2 SYGVKD, per germline. The trim removed 2 bases at V and 1 base at J, leaving 13 bases unmatched. CDR3 length equals 19 residues. CDR3 DNA: TGTGCCATCAGTGAGAAAGCGGGACTAGCGGCCGACTTGTCCTACGAGCAGTACTTC. Its protein product is CAISEKAGLAADLSYEQYF.

The rearrangement joins TRBV11-2 to TRBJ2-1; perhaps TRBD1 as D (6 bases). Looked up from germline, CDR1 is SGHAT and CDR2 is FQNNGV. CDR3 length equals 15 residues. Trimming removed 3 bases at V and 0 bases at J, with 9 bases between. CDR3 sequence (DNA): TGTGCCAGCAGCTTGGGGGCCGACTCCTACAATGAGCAGTTCTTC. Protein product: CASSLGADSYNEQFF. Drawing the rest from reference TRBV11-2 and TRBJ2-1, the complete variable domain is EAGVAQSPRYKIIEKRQSVAFWCNPISGHATLYWYQQILGQGPKLLIQFQNNGVVDDSQLPKDRFSAERLKGVDSTLKIQPAKLEDSAVYLCASSLGADSYNEQFFGPGTRLTVL.

J is TRBJ2-7 and V is TRBV27; TRBD1 matches at 12 bases. The germline V gene has CDR1 MNHEY and CDR2 SMNVEV (reference sequence). The junction had 9 bases not matched to a gene; V was cut back by 5 bases and J by 7 bases. There are 15 residues in the CDR3. Here the CDR3 DNA reads TGTGCCAGCAGTCTCGCCGGGACAGGGGGCGCTGAGCAGTACTTC. This sequence encodes CASSLAGTGGAEQYF.

The chain carries TRBV28 and TRBJ2-5; D gene uncertain. V lost 8 bases and J 5 bases, leaving 15 bases between the germline ends. This CDR3 contains 13 residues. Germline CDR1 MDHEN, CDR2 SYDVKM. The CDR3 DNA is TGTGCCAGCTTTGGGTTGGGCGCGGAGACCCAGTACTTC. It is translated as CASFGLGAETQYF.

The chain links TRBV19 to TRBJ2-3; tentative D call: TRBD2 (6 bases). The V gene's germline CDR1 is LNHDA and CDR2 SQIVND (reference sequence). Trimming pared 3 bases from V and 1 base from J, leaving 11 bases between. This CDR3 has 15 residues. This CDR3 reads CASSMGGFGTDTQYF. In DNA, the CDR3 is TGTGCCAGTAGTATGGGGGGTTTCGGCACAGATACGCAGTATTTT.